The rows below give T cell receptor beta chains drawn from one sample of a study of OX40 agonist ivuxolimab in advanced cancers. Assay used: immunoSEQ multiplex PCR; TCRdb lists only in-frame clones, some missing. The table lists approximately 120,000 clones, just under 95% of them singletons. Sequences were derived from CD4+ or CD8+ T cells sorted from blood, sampled in a trial of the OX40 agonist ivuxolimab. Receptor source: an adult with an advanced solid tumor such as melanoma, head and neck, liver or kidney cancer. The CDR3 runs from the conserved cysteine through the conserved F or W. A D gene is named only where the DNA matches it firmly.

>15|NA|TRBV6-5|TRBJ1-5
TGTGCCAGCAGTGCGACGCAATATAGCAATCAGCCCCAGCATTTT
CASSATQYSNQPQHF
>13|NA|TRBV7-3|TRBJ1-2
TGTGCCAGCAGCTTAACCCCGTGGGATGGCTACACCTTC
CASSLTPWDGYTF
>14|NA|TRBV9|TRBJ2-7
TGTGCCAGCAGCGTAACCACATCCTCCTACGAGCAGTACTTC
CASSVTTSSYEQYF
>17|TRBD1|TRBV15|TRBJ2-7
TGTGCCACCAGCAGAGATCGGGACAGGGTGATCTCCTACGAGCAGTACTTC
CATSRDRDRVISYEQYF
>12|NA|TRBV11-3|TRBJ2-3
TGTGCCAGCAGCTCCGCCAGAGGGACGCAGTATTTT
CASSSARGTQYF
>12|NA|TRBV14|TRBJ2-7
TGTGCCAGCAGCCAAGGAACTCCTAAGCAGTACTTC
CASSQGTPKQYF
>12|NA|TRBV30|TRBJ2-3
TGTGCCTGGAGTGTACGGGCAGATACGCAGTATTTT
CAWSVRADTQYF
>18|TRBD1|TRBV2|TRBJ1-4
TGTGCCAGCAGCTTACCTTGGTTGGGGGGACAGGCGAATGAAAAACTGTTTTTT
CASSLPWLGGQANEKLFF
>16|TRBD2|TRBV4-2|TRBJ2-2
TGTGCCAGCAGCCAAGGACCTGAACTAGCGGGCGGGGAGCTGTTTTTT
CASSQGPELAGGELFF
>15|TRBD2|TRBV6-1|TRBJ2-1
TGTGCCAGCAGTGCCCCAAGGACTAGAGACAATGAGCAGTTCTTC
CASSAPRTRDNEQFF
>14|NA|TRBV29-1|TRBJ2-5
TGCAGCGTTGAAAAGACTACCCCGCAAGAGACCCAGTACTTC
CSVEKTTPQETQYF
>18|TRBD2|TRBV10-2|TRBJ2-3
TGCGCCAGCAGTGTGGGGCCTAGCGGAGCTGGTTGGACAGATACGCAGTATTTT
CASSVGPSGAGWTDTQYF
>15|NA|TRBV5-1|TRBJ1-4
TGCGCCAGCAGCTTGGGAGAGGGCACTAATGAAAAACTGTTTTTT
CASSLGEGTNEKLFF
>12|NA|TRBV10-3|TRBJ2-3
TGTGCCATCAGTGATAGAGGAGATACGCAGTATTTT
CAISDRGDTQYF
>15|TRBD2|TRBV7-2|TRBJ2-1
TGTGCCAGCAGCTTCTGGACTAGCGGGACCGGGTTGGAGTTCTTC
CASSFWTSGTGLEFF
>16|NA|TRBV28|TRBJ1-1
TGTGCCAGCAGTTCCTTACTCCAGGGGAAGAACACTGAAGCTTTCTTT
CASSSLLQGKNTEAFF
>15|TRBD1|TRBV5-6|TRBJ1-1
TGTGCCAGCAGCCGGGGGACAGGGGGTGACACTGAAGCTTTCTTT
CASSRGTGGDTEAFF
>15|TRBD1|TRBV5-1|TRBJ1-4
TGCGCCAGCAGCTCGACAGGGGGGGTTAGCGAAAAACTGTTTTTT
CASSSTGGVSEKLFF
>15|TRBD2|TRBV11-2|TRBJ2-1
TGTGCCAGCAGCTCCGGGACTAGCATGGCCAATGAGCAGTTCTTC
CASSSGTSMANEQFF
>15|NA|TRBV6-5|TRBJ2-5
TGTGCCAGCAGTTCCCCGGGACAAGGCCAAGAGACCCAGTACTTC
CASSSPGQGQETQYF